The rows below give T cell receptor beta chains drawn from one sample of a study of blood T cell repertoires in COVID-19. Clones were read by immunoSEQ multiplex PCR, and TCRdb kept only the in-frame ones, dropping some. The data hold some 150,000 clones, with 75% to 85% observed a single time. Sequenced sample: peripheral blood. The receptors were gathered from a woman aged 50 to 60 with acute or convalescent COVID-19. Both conserved end residues are part of each CDR3. The D gene is left open where the match is weak. Only some rows state a clone size, as once, few, many or a class for expanded clones.

clone size	V gene	D gene	J gene	CDR3 length	CDR3 DNA	CDR3 protein
once	TRBV19	-	TRBJ1-2	15	TGTGCCAGTAGTAATAGAGTTGCAGGGGCTCACGGCTACACCTTC	CASSNRVAGAHGYTF
-	TRBV5-1	TRBD2	TRBJ2-1	15	TGCGCCAGCAGCTTGGTCGTAGCGGGCAACAATGAGCAGTTCTTC	CASSLVVAGNNEQFF
once	TRBV28	TRBD1	TRBJ1-1	16	TGTGCCAGCAGTCCTTCGGACAGGGGTCGAGGCACTGAAGCTTTCTTT	CASSPSDRGRGTEAFF
-	TRBV10-3	-	TRBJ2-7	14	TGTGCCATCAGTGGAAAGGGGCTTTCCTACGAGCAGTACTTC	CAISGKGLSYEQYF
-	TRBV11-3	-	TRBJ2-2	14	TGTGCCAGCAGGGCGGGATTTTCAGCCGGGGAGCTGTTTTTT	CASRAGFSAGELFF
once	TRBV27	TRBD1	TRBJ2-1	14	TGTGCCAGCGGAGAAAGACAGGGCAGCAATGAGCAGTTCTTC	CASGERQGSNEQFF
-	TRBV24-1	-	TRBJ1-5	13	TGTGCCACAGACTCAGGGTCGGATCAGCCCCAGCATTTT	CATDSGSDQPQHF
-	TRBV5-1	TRBD1	TRBJ2-7	13	TGCGCCAGCGGGACAGGTCAAGGTCAAGAGCAGTACTTC	CASGTGQGQEQYF
-	TRBV12-5	TRBD2	TRBJ2-1	16	TGTGCTAGTGGTTTCACGGGACTAGCGGAAGACAATGAGCAGTTCTTC	CASGFTGLAEDNEQFF
-	TRBV7-2	TRBD1	TRBJ1-6	17	TGTGCCAGCAGCTTAGGAGGGGGGGGACAGGGTGTTTCACCCCTCCACTTT	CASSLGGGGQGVSPLHF
-	TRBV7-8	TRBD2	TRBJ2-7	16	TGTGCCAGCAGCGCAGTCGGGGGGGCCTTCTCCTACGAGCAGTACTTC	CASSAVGGAFSYEQYF
-	TRBV6-2/TRBV6-3	-	TRBJ2-5	15	TGTGCCAGCAGTTTGGACAGAGGGTGGGAAGAGACCCAGTACTTC	CASSLDRGWEETQYF
-	TRBV27	TRBD1	TRBJ2-7	14	TGTGCCAGCACCCGGGGACAGGGGGCCTACGAGCAGTACTTC	CASTRGQGAYEQYF
once	TRBV7-2	-	TRBJ1-5	13	TGTGCCAGCAGCTTGAGGGGCAATCAGCCCCAGCATTTT	CASSLRGNQPQHF
-	TRBV5-6	-	TRBJ2-5	13	TGTGCCAGCAGCCAAGCCGGCCAAGAGACCCAGTACTTC	CASSQAGQETQYF
-	TRBV5-1	TRBD1	TRBJ2-7	16	TGCGCCAGCAGCTTAAATTCCGGGACAGGGGTTCGGGAGCAGTACTTC	CASSLNSGTGVREQYF
-	TRBV29-1	-	TRBJ1-3	15	TGCAGCGTTGTTCGGTTAGAGGCAGCCGGAAACACCATATATTTT	CSVVRLEAAGNTIYF
-	TRBV25-1	-	TRBJ1-3	14	TGTGCCAGCAGTGGATGGCAGGGTGCGAACACCATATATTTT	CASSGWQGANTIYF
-	TRBV5-1	TRBD1	TRBJ2-7	15	TGCGCCAGCAGTACGACTACAGGGGGCGTTAACGAGCAGTACTTC	CASSTTTGGVNEQYF
-	TRBV9	TRBD2	TRBJ2-2	19	TGTGCCAGCAGCGTAATTCCCACCGGGGGGATCCTTTACACCGGGGAGCTGTTTTTT	CASSVIPTGGILYTGELFF
-	TRBV15	-	TRBJ2-4	15	TGTGCCACCAGCAGAGATGTCACGACAGGGAGGATTCAGTACTTC	CATSRDVTTGRIQYF
-	TRBV27	-	TRBJ2-1	14	TGTGCCAGCAGTTTAATGGGCAACTACAATGAGCAGTTCTTC	CASSLMGNYNEQFF
once	TRBV7-9	TRBD1	TRBJ1-1	12	TGTGCCAGCAGCGAAGGACAGGGTGTAGCTTTCTTT	CASSEGQGVAFF
-	TRBV15	-	TRBJ2-7	15	TGTGCCACCAGGGGGGGGCGGGAGCCCTCCTACGAGCAGTACTTC	CATRGGREPSYEQYF
-	TRBV28	-	TRBJ1-5	14	TGTGCCAGCAGTGCCCAGGGAGGTTTACAAATCCAGCATTTT	CASSAQGGLQIQHF
-	TRBV7-2	TRBD1	TRBJ2-5	15	TGTGCCAGCAGCGCCCAGGGGGCGGGGCAAGAGACCCAGTACTTC	CASSAQGAGQETQYF
-	TRBV19	TRBD1	TRBJ2-7	15	TGTGCCAGTAGTACCCAAACAGGGGACTCCTACGAGCAGTACTTC	CASSTQTGDSYEQYF
-	TRBV5-1	TRBD1	TRBJ2-5	16	TGCGCCAGCAGCTCTACCGGGACAGCTCTCCAAGAGACCCAGTACTTC	CASSSTGTALQETQYF
-	TRBV2	TRBD2	TRBJ2-3	17	TGTGCCAGCAGTGACGCTGTAGCTAGCGGGGGGGCATCTTCGCGGTATTTT	CASSDAVASGGASSRYF
few	TRBV19	-	TRBJ1-2	15	TGTGCCAGTAGTACACAGGGCTCCGCGAGCTATGGCTACACCTTC	CASSTQGSASYGYTF
-	TRBV27	-	TRBJ1-6	14	TGTGCCAGCAGTTTTAAGCCCTACTATTCACCCCTCCACTTT	CASSFKPYYSPLHF
-	TRBV5-1	-	TRBJ2-7	12	TGCGCCAGCAGCTTGGGGGACAACGAGCAGTACTTC	CASSLGDNEQYF
once	TRBV7-9	-	TRBJ1-5	14	TGTGCCAGCAGCTTAGCAGGGGGTAGGCAGCCCCAGCATTTT	CASSLAGGRQPQHF
-	TRBV18	-	TRBJ1-2	14	TGTGCCAGCTCACCAAACCAGGGCAACTATGGCTACACCTTC	CASSPNQGNYGYTF
few	TRBV7-8	-	TRBJ2-1	14	TGTGCCAGCAGAGCCCGGGAGTACGACAATGAGCAGTTCTTC	CASRAREYDNEQFF
-	TRBV19	-	TRBJ1-2	12	TGTGCCAGTAGTATACTCGGCTATGGCTACACCTTC	CASSILGYGYTF
once	TRBV4-1	-	TRBJ1-5	14	TGCGCCAGCAGCCAAGTGATGGGGCCTCAGCCCCAGCATTTT	CASSQVMGPQPQHF
-	TRBV28	-	TRBJ2-6	18	TGTGCCAGCAGTTTTGGGGCAGGGATACTCTCTGGGGCCAACGTCCTGACTTTC	CASSFGAGILSGANVLTF
-	TRBV30	TRBD2	TRBJ2-2	12	TGTGCCGGAGGGACTAGTATTCGGGAGCTGTTTTTT	CAGGTSIRELFF
-	TRBV19	TRBD1	TRBJ2-3	16	TGTGCCAGTAGTGTCGGGTCGGGACAGGGGATAGATACGCAGTATTTT	CASSVGSGQGIDTQYF
few	TRBV5-3	-	TRBJ2-7	15	TGTGCCAGAAGCTTCAGGAGGCAGGGGGGCTACGAGCAGTACTTC	CARSFRRQGGYEQYF
-	TRBV7-2	-	TRBJ1-4	12	TGTGCCAGCAGCCCTCAGGGGGAAAAACTGTTTTTT	CASSPQGEKLFF
-	TRBV6-1	TRBD1	TRBJ2-5	16	TGTGCCAGCAGTGTCGATTGGTCAGGGGGCCTCGAGACCCAGTACTTC	CASSVDWSGGLETQYF
-	TRBV10-3	TRBD1	TRBJ2-7	15	TGTGCCATTTCCGGGACAGCCAATCGTGAGGACGAGCAGTACTTC	CAISGTANREDEQYF
-	TRBV6-2/TRBV6-3	-	TRBJ1-4	15	TGTGCCAGCAGTTACGGTGGAGGGATAGGAGAAAAACTGTTTTTT	CASSYGGGIGEKLFF
-	TRBV7-2	TRBD2	TRBJ2-3	18	TGTGCCAGCAGCTTAGGCGCTAGCGGGAGCCTCGGTACAGATACGCAGTATTTT	CASSLGASGSLGTDTQYF
-	TRBV5-1	TRBD1	TRBJ2-5	16	TGCGCCAGCAGCTCAACCGGGACAGGGGGCGGTGAGACCCAGTACTTC	CASSSTGTGGGETQYF